Described below is a single TCR beta chain sequence and its context. The entry originates in a study of blood T cell repertoires in COVID-19. Study overall: COVID-19 samples, acute and convalescent, were from the United States, Italy and Spain. T cells, B-cell-depleted T cells, or PBMCs supplied cDNA or gDNA.

V lost 6 bases and J lost 4, with 24 bases in between. The CDR3 covers 17 residues. Germline CDR1 and CDR2: LNHDA and SQIVND (reference sequence). In the authors' methods: It was from reference gene primer amplification that nucleated cell counts were estimated. Assay used: immunoSEQ multiplex PCR; TCRdb lists only in-frame clones, some missing. That table gives V, J and clone size, and the DNA gave D and trimming. The repertoire has approximately 74,000 clones, approximately 86% of them found once; the top ten carry about 6.7%. The V and J genes are TRBV19 and TRBJ1-2; possible D gene TRBD1, 6 bases. The source of this sequence is a man in his 70s with acute or convalescent COVID-19. The sequenced sample consisted of peripheral blood. The CDR3 region is CASSTRTTQGSRYGYTF. For the CDR3, the DNA is TGTGCCAGTAGCACCCGAACGACACAGGGCTCCCGCTATGGCTACACCTTC.